This TCR beta chain comes out of a study of T cell repertoires in cytomegalovirus infection. From germline, CDR1 is SQVTM and CDR2 ANQGSEA. V dropped 7 bases and J dropped 8; count of bases not matched to a gene: 11. This CDR3 is 13 amino acids long. With respect to this clonotype: What it recognizes is unknown.

MiXCR, applied by TCRdb to the reads, yields one record per CDR3 protein. Among about half a million distinct CDR3 sequences listed, 33% were seen once. Study-wide points: CMV carriers with the relevant HLA were identified by cumulative public TCR beta family frequency.

The rearrangement links TRBV29-1 to TRBJ2-1, with TRBD2 matching over 7 bases. The specimen comprised cultured PBMCs, sampled from culture after CMV antigen stimulation. The receptor was derived from a human donor in good health (CMV status not recorded). Some clones in this sample may be carry-over from other donors' samples. The chain's CDR3 is CSAAGLGDDEQFF. DNA for the CDR3: TGCAGCGCTGCTGGACTAGGGGACGATGAGCAGTTCTTC.